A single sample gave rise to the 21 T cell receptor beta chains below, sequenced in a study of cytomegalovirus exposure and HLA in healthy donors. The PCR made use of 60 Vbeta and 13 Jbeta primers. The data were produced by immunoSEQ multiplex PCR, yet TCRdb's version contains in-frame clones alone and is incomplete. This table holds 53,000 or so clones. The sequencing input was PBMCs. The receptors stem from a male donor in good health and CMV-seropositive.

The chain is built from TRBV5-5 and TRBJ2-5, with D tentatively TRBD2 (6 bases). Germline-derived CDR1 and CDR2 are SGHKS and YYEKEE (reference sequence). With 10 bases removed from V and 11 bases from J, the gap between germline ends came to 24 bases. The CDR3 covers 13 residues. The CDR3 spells CAGSGALRREQYF. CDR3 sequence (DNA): TGTGCCGGCTCCGGGGCTCTCCGGAGGGAGCAGTACTTC.

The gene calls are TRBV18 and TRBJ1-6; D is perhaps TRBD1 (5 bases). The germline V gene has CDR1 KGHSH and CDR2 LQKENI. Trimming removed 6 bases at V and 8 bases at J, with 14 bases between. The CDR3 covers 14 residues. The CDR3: CASSLKGRDSPLHF. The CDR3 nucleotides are TGTGCCAGCTCCCTGAAGGGGAGGGATTCACCCCTCCACTTT.

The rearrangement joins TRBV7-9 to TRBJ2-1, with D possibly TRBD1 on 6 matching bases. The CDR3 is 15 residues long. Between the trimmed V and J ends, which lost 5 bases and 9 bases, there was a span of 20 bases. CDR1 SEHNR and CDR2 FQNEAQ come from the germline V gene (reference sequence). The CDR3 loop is CASSIQGFRVGEQFF. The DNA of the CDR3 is TGTGCCAGCAGCATCCAGGGGTTCCGGGTAGGTGAGCAGTTCTTC.

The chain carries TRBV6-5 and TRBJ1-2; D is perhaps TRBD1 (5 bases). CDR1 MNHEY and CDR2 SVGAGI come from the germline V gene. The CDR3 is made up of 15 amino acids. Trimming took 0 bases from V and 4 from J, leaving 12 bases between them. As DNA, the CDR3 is TGTGCCAGCAGTTACTCGAAAGGGGTTGGCTATGGCTACACCTTC. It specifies CASSYSKGVGYGYTF.

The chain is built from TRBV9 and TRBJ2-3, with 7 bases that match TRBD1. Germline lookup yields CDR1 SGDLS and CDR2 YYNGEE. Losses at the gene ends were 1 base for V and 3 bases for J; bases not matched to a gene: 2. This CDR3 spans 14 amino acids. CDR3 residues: CASSVNRGTDTQYF. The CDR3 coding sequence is TGTGCCAGCAGCGTAAACAGGGGTACAGATACGCAGTATTTT.

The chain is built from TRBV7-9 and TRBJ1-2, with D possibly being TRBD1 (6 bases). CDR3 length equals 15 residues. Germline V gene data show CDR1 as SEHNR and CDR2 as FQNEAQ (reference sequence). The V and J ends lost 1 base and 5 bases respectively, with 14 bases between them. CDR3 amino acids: CASSLDGGAYYGYTF. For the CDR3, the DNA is TGTGCCAGCAGCTTAGATGGGGGCGCATATTATGGCTACACCTTC.

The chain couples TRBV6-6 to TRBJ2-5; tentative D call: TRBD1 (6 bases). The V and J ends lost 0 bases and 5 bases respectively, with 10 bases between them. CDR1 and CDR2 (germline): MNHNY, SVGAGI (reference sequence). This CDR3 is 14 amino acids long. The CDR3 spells CASSYSTGGETQYF. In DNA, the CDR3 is TGTGCCAGCAGTTACTCGACAGGTGGTGAGACCCAGTACTTC.

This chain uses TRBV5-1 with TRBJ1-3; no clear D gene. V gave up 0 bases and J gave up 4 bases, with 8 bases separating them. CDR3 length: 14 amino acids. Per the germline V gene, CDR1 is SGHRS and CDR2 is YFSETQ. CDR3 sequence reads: CASSLGHEGNTIYF. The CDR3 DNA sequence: TGCGCCAGCAGCTTGGGACACGAAGGAAACACCATATATTTT.

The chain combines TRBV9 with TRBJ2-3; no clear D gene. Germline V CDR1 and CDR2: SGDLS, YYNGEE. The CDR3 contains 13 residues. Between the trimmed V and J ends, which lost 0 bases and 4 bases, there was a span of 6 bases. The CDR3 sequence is CASSVGVADTQYF. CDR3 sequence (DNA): TGTGCCAGCAGCGTAGGAGTCGCAGATACGCAGTATTTT. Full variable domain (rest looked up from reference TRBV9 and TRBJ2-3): DSGVTQTPKHLITATGQRVTLRCSPRSGDLSVYWYQQSLDQGLQFLIQYYNGEERAKGNILERFSAQQFPDLHSELNLSSLELGDSALYFCASSVGVADTQYFGPGTRLTVL.

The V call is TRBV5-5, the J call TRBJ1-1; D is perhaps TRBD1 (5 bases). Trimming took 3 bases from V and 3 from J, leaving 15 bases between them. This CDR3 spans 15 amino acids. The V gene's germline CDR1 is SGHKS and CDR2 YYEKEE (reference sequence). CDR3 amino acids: CASSSPGGRDTEAFF. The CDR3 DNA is TGTGCCAGCAGCTCGCCGGGGGGACGGGACACTGAAGCTTTCTTT.

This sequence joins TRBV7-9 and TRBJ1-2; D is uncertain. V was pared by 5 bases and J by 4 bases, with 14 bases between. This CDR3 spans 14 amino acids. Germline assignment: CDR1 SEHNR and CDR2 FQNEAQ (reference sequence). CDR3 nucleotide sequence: TGTGCCAGCAGCCTCCAGGAGGGTGCCTATGGCTACACCTTC. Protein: CASSLQEGAYGYTF.

The CDR3 is CASSQATGTDAYEQYF. CDR3 sequence (DNA): TGCGCCAGCAGCCAAGCGACCGGGACAGATGCATACGAGCAGTACTTC. The chain couples TRBV4-3 to TRBJ2-7; TRBD1 matches 7 bases. The CDR3 is 16 residues long. V shed 1 base and J 4 bases; nucleotides not matched to a gene: 10. The V gene's germline CDR1 is LGHNA and CDR2 YSLEER.

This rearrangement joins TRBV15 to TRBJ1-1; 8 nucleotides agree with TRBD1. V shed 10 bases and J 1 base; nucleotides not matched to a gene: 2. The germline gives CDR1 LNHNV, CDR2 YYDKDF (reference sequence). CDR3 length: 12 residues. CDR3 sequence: CASGQGNTEAFF. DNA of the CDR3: TGTGCCAGTGGACAGGGGAACACTGAAGCTTTCTTT.

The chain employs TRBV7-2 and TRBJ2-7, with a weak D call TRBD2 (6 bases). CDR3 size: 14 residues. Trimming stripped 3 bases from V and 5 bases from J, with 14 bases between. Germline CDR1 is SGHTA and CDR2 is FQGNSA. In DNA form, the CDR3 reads TGTGCCAGCAGCTTCCGCGGGGTTGTGGACGAGCAGTACTTC. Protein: CASSFRGVVDEQYF.

CDR3 DNA: TGCGCCACCGCGGGGGACAACGAGCAGTACTTC. It is translated as CATAGDNEQYF. The chain uses TRBV5-1 and TRBJ2-7; possibly TRBD2 for D (7 bases). This CDR3 contains 11 residues. In germline, CDR1 is SGHRS, CDR2 YFSETQ. The V and J ends lost 9 bases and 5 bases respectively, with 12 bases between them. The whole variable domain, filled in from reference TRBV5-1 and TRBJ2-7, reads KAGVTQTPRYLIKTRGQQVTLSCSPISGHRSVSWYQQTPGQGLQFLFEYFSETQRNKGNFPGRFSGRQFSNSRSEMNVSTLELGDSALYLCATAGDNEQYFGPGTRLTVT.

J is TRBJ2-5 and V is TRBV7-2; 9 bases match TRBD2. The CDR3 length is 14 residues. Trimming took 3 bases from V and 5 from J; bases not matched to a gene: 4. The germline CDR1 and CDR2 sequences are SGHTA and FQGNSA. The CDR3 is CASSFSGLAETQYF. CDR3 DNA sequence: TGTGCCAGCAGCTTCTCGGGACTAGCCGAGACCCAGTACTTC.

CDR3 in amino acids: CASSEWGGGKLDTQYF. CDR3 in DNA: TGTGCCAGCAGTGAATGGGGCGGGGGGAAGTTAGATACGCAGTATTTT. The chain recombines TRBV6-1 with TRBJ2-3; 8 nucleotides align to TRBD2. Trimming removed 2 bases from V and 5 bases from J; junction bases left unmatched: 9. Germline CDR1 and CDR2: MNHNS and SASEGT. This CDR3 is built from 16 residues.

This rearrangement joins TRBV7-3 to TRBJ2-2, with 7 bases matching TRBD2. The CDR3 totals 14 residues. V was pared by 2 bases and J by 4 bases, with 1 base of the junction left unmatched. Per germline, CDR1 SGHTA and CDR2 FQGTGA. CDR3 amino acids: CASSLGGGTGELFF. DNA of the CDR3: TGTGCCAGCAGCTTAGGGGGGGGCACCGGGGAGCTGTTTTTT.

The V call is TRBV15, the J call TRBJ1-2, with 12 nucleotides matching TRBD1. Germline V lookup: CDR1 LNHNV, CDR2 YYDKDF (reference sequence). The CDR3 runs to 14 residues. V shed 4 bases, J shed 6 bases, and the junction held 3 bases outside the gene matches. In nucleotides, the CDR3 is TGTGCCACCAGCACGGGACAGGGGGCAAATGGCTACACCTTC. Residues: CATSTGQGANGYTF.

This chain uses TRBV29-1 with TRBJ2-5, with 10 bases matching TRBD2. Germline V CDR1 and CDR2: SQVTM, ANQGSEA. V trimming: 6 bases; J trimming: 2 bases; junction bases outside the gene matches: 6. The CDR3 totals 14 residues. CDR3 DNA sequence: TGCAGCGTCCGGACTAGCGGTGCACAAGAGACCCAGTACTTC. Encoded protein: CSVRTSGAQETQYF.

The CDR3 DNA reads TGTGCCAGCAGGAACAGCACGTGGGAAAAACTGTTTTTT. Protein sequence: CASRNSTWEKLFF. V is TRBV7-9 and J is TRBJ1-4; no clear D. Trimming took 6 bases from V and 8 from J, leaving 13 bases between them. CDR1 and CDR2 from the germline V gene are SEHNR and FQNEAQ (reference sequence). This CDR3 has 13 amino acids.